These 20 T cell receptor beta chains were all obtained from the same sample, sequenced in a study of blood T cell repertoires in COVID-19. Produced via immunoSEQ multiplex PCR; TCRdb's table is partial and in-frame only. There are roughly 250,000 clones in the sample; about 86% occur only once, and approximately 3.5% lies in the top ten. Specimen: PBMCs or T cells enriched from blood (not recorded which). These receptors all come from a middle-aged woman with acute COVID-19.

This chain joins TRBV6-1 and TRBJ2-5; maybe TRBD2 (5 bases). The CDR3 length is 13 residues. Germline V lookup: CDR1 MNHNS, CDR2 SASEGT. V gave up 3 bases and J gave up 2 bases, with 7 bases separating them. The CDR3 loop reads CASSDTRQETQYF. The CDR3, as DNA: TGTGCCAGCAGTGATACTAGACAAGAGACCCAGTACTTC.

The chain carries TRBV30 and TRBJ1-1; D is possibly TRBD1 (6 bases). Trimming took 1 base from V and 3 from J, leaving 6 bases between them. The V gene's germline CDR1 is GTSNPN and CDR2 SVGIG (reference sequence). The CDR3 sequence is 12 residues long. CDR3 loop: CAWSGTDTEAFF. DNA for the CDR3: TGTGCCTGGAGTGGGACAGACACTGAAGCTTTCTTT.

The genes are TRBV5-6 and TRBJ2-7, with TRBD2 as a possible D gene (5 bases). V lost 3 bases and J lost 2, with 18 bases in between. Germline-derived CDR1 and CDR2 are SGHDT and YYEEEE. The CDR3 extends over 16 amino acids. CDR3 sequence: CASSSTRRDGTYEQYF. As DNA, the CDR3 is TGTGCCAGCAGCTCTACGAGACGGGATGGGACCTACGAGCAGTACTTC.

The rearrangement links TRBV7-9 to TRBJ1-1; D unclear. The V gene's germline CDR1 is SEHNR and CDR2 FQNEAQ (reference sequence). The CDR3 totals 14 residues. Trimming shortened V by 4 bases and J by 1 base, and 10 bases separated the two germline ends. CDR3 nucleotides: TGTGCCAGCAGCTCGGAGACGGCGAACACTGAAGCTTTCTTT. Translating gives CASSSETANTEAFF. Variable domain in full (rest from reference TRBV7-9 and TRBJ1-1): DTGVSQNPRHKITKRGQNVTFRCDPISEHNRLYWYRQTLGQGPEFLTYFQNEAQLEKSRLLSDRFSAERPKGSFSTLEIQRTEQGDSAMYLCASSSETANTEAFFGQGTRLTVV.

The J gene is TRBJ1-2, the V gene TRBV5-1; D is unclear. Deletions cut 0 bases from V and 5 bases from J, with 17 bases between. The CDR3 has 16 residues. Germline lookup yields CDR1 SGHRS and CDR2 YFSETQ. CDR3 region: CASSLAVAGADYGYTF. In nucleotides, the CDR3 is TGCGCCAGCAGCTTGGCCGTGGCGGGAGCGGATTATGGCTACACCTTC.

J is TRBJ2-3 and V is TRBV9; D is ambiguous. Germline lookup yields CDR1 SGDLS and CDR2 YYNGEE. This CDR3 spans 11 amino acids. V lost 4 bases and J 2 bases, leaving 2 bases between the germline ends. Written as DNA, the CDR3 is TGTGCCAGCAGCTACACAGATACGCAGTATTTT. Protein sequence: CASSYTDTQYF.

This sequence joins TRBV9 and TRBJ1-5, with D possibly being TRBD1 (5 bases). Trimming cost V 3 bases and J 1 base, with 8 bases left between them. The CDR3 has 14 amino acids. Germline V gives CDR1 SGDLS, CDR2 YYNGEE. CDR3 coding DNA: TGTGCCAGCAGCGAGACAGTAAGCAATCAGCCCCAGCATTTT. Translating gives CASSETVSNQPQHF.

This chain links TRBV12-3 or TRBV12-4 with TRBJ1-4; the match to TRBD1 covers 7 bases. V gave up 6 bases and J gave up 7 bases; unmatched junction bases: 5. The CDR3 runs 13 residues. The CDR3 coding sequence is TGTGCCAGCAGGACCGGGACAGTTGAAAAACTGTTTTTT. Its translation: CASRTGTVEKLFF.

This chain connects TRBV7-6 to TRBJ2-1; no reliable D call. The germline gives CDR1 SGHVS, CDR2 FNYEAQ. The V and J ends lost 2 bases and 9 bases respectively, with 5 bases between them. The CDR3 is 11 residues long. The CDR3 DNA follows: TGTGCCAGCAGCTTACTAATTGAGCAGTTCTTC. Its protein product is CASSLLIEQFF.

The J gene is TRBJ2-2, the V gene TRBV25-1, with D possibly TRBD2 on 6 matching bases. CDR1 and CDR2 (germline): MGHDK, SYGVNS. V gave up 3 bases and J gave up 1 base, with 12 bases separating them. CDR3 length: 16 amino acids. CDR3 in amino acids: CASSEAMRENTGELFF. The CDR3 region has the DNA TGTGCCAGCAGTGAGGCGATGCGGGAGAACACCGGGGAGCTGTTTTTT.

The J gene is TRBJ2-5, the V gene TRBV27; D perhaps matches TRBD1 (6 bases). CDR1 is MNHEY, CDR2 SMNVEV, per germline (reference sequence). V shed 2 bases and J shed 5 bases, with 12 bases lying between them. The length of the CDR3 is 14 residues. The chain's CDR3 is CASSLKGVGETQYF. CDR3 nucleotide sequence: TGTGCCAGCAGTTTAAAGGGGGTGGGGGAGACCCAGTACTTC.

This clone was counted once. The rearrangement joins TRBV11-2 to TRBJ2-7; D call uncertain. Trimming pared 4 bases from V and 2 bases from J, leaving 3 bases between. This CDR3 region has 11 residues. From germline, CDR1 is SGHAT and CDR2 FQNNGV. The CDR3 loop reads CASSSAYEQYF. The CDR3 DNA is TGTGCCAGCAGCTCGGCCTACGAGCAGTACTTC.

The CDR3 bases are TGTGCCAGCAGCTTGCTGTCGCGTAACACCGGGGAGCTGTTTTTT. The encoded protein is CASSLLSRNTGELFF. The chain links TRBV5-6 to TRBJ2-2; unclear D gene. CDR3 length: 15 residues. V was cut by 1 base and J by 2 bases, with 9 bases left in between. CDR1 and CDR2 (germline): SGHDT, YYEEEE.

The CDR3 nucleotides read TGTGCCAGCGGTGGACTGTTTTCCTACGAGCAGTACTTC. It encodes CASGGLFSYEQYF. The chain joins TRBV11-3 to TRBJ2-7, with a weak D call TRBD2 (5 bases). Germline V CDR1 and CDR2: SGHNT, YENEEA. The CDR3 sequence is 13 residues long. The germline V and J ends were trimmed by 8 bases and 1 base, with 12 bases remaining between them.

V and J are TRBV18 and TRBJ2-1; maybe TRBD1 (5 bases). V dropped 3 bases and J dropped 3 bases, with 15 bases sitting between them. CDR3 size: 16 residues. CDR1 and CDR2 (germline): KGHSH, LQKENI. The CDR3 bases are TGTGCCAGCTCACCCCCTTCGGTAGGGGACTACAATGAGCAGTTCTTC. Translated: CASSPPSVGDYNEQFF. Full variable domain (rest looked up from reference TRBV18 and TRBJ2-1): NAGVMQNPRHLVRRRGQEARLRCSPMKGHSHVYWYRQLPEEGLKFMVYLQKENIIDESGMPKERFSAEFPKEGPSILRIQQVVRGDSAAYFCASSPPSVGDYNEQFFGPGTRLTVL.

V usage is TRBV5-5 and J usage is TRBJ2-1; D might be TRBD1 (6 bases). The V gene lost 0 bases and the J gene lost 1 base, with 8 bases spanning the gap. The CDR3 extends over 15 amino acids. The V gene's germline CDR1 is SGHKS and CDR2 YYEKEE (reference sequence). The CDR3 coding sequence is TGTGCCAGCAGCTTGGCGGGGACATCCTACAATGAGCAGTTCTTC. Translating gives CASSLAGTSYNEQFF.

CDR3 DNA: TGTGCCAGCAGCGGGAGACCTAATTCACCCCTCCACTTT. Translating gives CASSGRPNSPLHF. The chain employs TRBV9 and TRBJ1-6; D remains unclear. V was pared by 3 bases and J by 6 bases, with 7 bases between. This CDR3 is built from 13 residues. In germline, CDR1 is SGDLS, CDR2 YYNGEE.

The CDR3 here is CASSGEHNEQFF. Here the CDR3 DNA reads TGTGCCAGCAGTGGGGAGCACAATGAGCAGTTCTTC. The gene calls are TRBV25-1 and TRBJ2-1; a weak D match, TRBD2 (5 bases). CDR1 is MGHDK, CDR2 SYGVNS, per germline. This CDR3 is built from 12 residues. Trimming left V 4 bases short and J 5 bases short, with 6 bases between.

The V call is TRBV4-2, the J call TRBJ2-5; 11 nucleotides align to TRBD2. CDR1 is LGHNA, CDR2 YNFKEQ, per germline. The CDR3 loop spans 17 amino acids. Germline trimming cut 0 bases from V and 4 bases from J; bases unmatched to any gene: 7. The CDR3 DNA reads as TGTGCCAGCAGCCAAGAATGGAGTAGCGGGAGGGGAGAGACCCAGTACTTC. Protein sequence: CASSQEWSSGRGETQYF.

This clone was seen only once. This chain uses TRBV7-9 with TRBJ2-1; 7 bases align to TRBD2. CDR1 is SEHNR, CDR2 FQNEAQ, per germline (reference sequence). The CDR3 has 16 residues. V shed 4 bases, J shed 2 bases, and the junction held 8 bases outside the gene matches. In DNA form, the CDR3 reads TGTGCCAGCAGCTCGAGGACTAGGGAGACCTACAATGAGCAGTTCTTC. Translated, it gives CASSSRTRETYNEQFF.